The sequence of this T cell receptor (beta chain) was determined in a study of naive and memory T cell subsets. Study conclusions and caveats: There was no ground truth to check naive and memory subset results.

Only a few counts were recorded for this clonotype. Its specificity is not known. Germline CDR1 DFQATT, CDR2 SNEGSKA (reference sequence). The CDR3 is 14 amino acids. V was clipped by 0 bases and J by 6 bases; unmatched bases: 7. The beta constant-region primer was an equimolar mix of two oligonucleotides covering TRBC1 and TRBC2. Ligated cDNA was amplified by four rounds of PCR with nested alpha and beta constant-region primers and SP2. Ligation attached a single-stranded oligonucleotide with a 12-nucleotide UMI and the SP2 primer to the cDNA 3' end. TCRdb called the UMI-ligation and nested PCR reads again in MiXCR, with one record for every CDR3 protein. Of several hundred distinct CDR3 sequences in the sample, 11% to 15% were seen once.

The sequence was collected from a human donor in good health. V is TRBV20-1 and J is TRBJ1-2; 7 bases map to TRBD1. Sequenced material: CD8+ TEMRA cells from blood. Subset specified: effector memory re-expressing CD45RA, CD45RA+ CD27-. The CDR3 protein is CSARDPLTGNGYTF. The CDR3 region has the DNA TGCAGTGCTAGAGACCCTTTGACAGGGAATGGCTACACCTTC.